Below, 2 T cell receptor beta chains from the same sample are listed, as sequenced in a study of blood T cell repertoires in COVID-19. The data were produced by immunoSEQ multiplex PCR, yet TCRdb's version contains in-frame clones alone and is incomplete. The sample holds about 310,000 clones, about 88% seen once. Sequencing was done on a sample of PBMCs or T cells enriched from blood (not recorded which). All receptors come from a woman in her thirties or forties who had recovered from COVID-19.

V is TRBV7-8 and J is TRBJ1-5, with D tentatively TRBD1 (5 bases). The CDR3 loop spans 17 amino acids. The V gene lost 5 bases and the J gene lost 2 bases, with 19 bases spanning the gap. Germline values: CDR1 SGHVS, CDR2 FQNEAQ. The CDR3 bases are TGTGCCAGCAGCCCTGGGAGGGGACGACCCCGCAATCAGCCCCAGCATTTT. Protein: CASSPGRGRPRNQPQHF.

The CDR3 nucleotides read TGTGCCAGCAGTGCCAAGGGACTAACCCGTCACGAGCAGTACTTC. Protein sequence: CASSAKGLTRHEQYF. The chain carries TRBV27 and TRBJ2-7; 7 bases align to TRBD2. The germline gives CDR1 MNHEY, CDR2 SMNVEV (reference sequence). This CDR3 comprises 15 residues. V was pared by 5 bases and J by 5 bases, with 12 bases of the junction left unmatched.